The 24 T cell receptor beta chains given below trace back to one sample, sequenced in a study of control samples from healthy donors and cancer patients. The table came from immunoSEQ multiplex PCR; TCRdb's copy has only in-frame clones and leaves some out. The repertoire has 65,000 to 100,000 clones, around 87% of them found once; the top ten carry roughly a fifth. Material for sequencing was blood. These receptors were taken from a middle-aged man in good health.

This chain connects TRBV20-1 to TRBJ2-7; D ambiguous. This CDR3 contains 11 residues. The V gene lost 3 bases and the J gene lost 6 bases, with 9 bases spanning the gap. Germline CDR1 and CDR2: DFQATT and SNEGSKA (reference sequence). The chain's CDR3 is CSASPSSEQYF. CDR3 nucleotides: TGCAGTGCTAGTCCCTCGTCCGAGCAGTACTTC.

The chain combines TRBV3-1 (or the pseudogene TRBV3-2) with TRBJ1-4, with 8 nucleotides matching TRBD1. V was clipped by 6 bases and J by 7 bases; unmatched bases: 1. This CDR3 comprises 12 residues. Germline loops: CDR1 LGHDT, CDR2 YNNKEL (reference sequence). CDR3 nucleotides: TGTGCCAGCAGACAGGGGGTTGAAAAACTGTTTTTT. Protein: CASRQGVEKLFF.

As DNA, the CDR3 is TGTGCCAGCTCACCACAGGCTGACACTGAAGCTTTCTTT. It encodes CASSPQADTEAFF. The chain uses TRBV18 and TRBJ1-1; no clear D gene. Germline V gene lookup returns CDR1 KGHSH and CDR2 LQKENI. The CDR3 loop spans 13 amino acids. V shed 1 base and J shed 3 bases, with 6 bases lying between them.

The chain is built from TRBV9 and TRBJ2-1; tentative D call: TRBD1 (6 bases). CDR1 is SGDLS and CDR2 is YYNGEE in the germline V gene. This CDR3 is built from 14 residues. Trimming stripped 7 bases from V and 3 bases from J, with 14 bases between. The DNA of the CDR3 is TGTGCCAGCCCCAGGGGCGGTCGCTACAATGAGCAGTTCTTC. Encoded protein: CASPRGGRYNEQFF.

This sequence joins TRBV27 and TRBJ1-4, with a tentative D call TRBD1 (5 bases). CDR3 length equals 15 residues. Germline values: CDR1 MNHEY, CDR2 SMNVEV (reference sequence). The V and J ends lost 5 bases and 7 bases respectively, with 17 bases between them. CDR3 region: CASSPRRDRVEKLFF. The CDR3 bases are TGTGCCAGCAGTCCCCGCCGGGACCGAGTTGAAAAACTGTTTTTT.

The CDR3 loop is CASSLGPVGTGELFF. CDR3 bases: TGTGCCAGCAGCTTAGGTCCCGTCGGGACCGGGGAGCTGTTTTTT. This chain links TRBV7-2 with TRBJ2-2; D is unresolved. The germline V gene encodes CDR1 SGHTA and CDR2 FQGNSA. V lost 1 base and J 5 bases, leaving 11 bases between the germline ends. This CDR3 spans 15 amino acids.

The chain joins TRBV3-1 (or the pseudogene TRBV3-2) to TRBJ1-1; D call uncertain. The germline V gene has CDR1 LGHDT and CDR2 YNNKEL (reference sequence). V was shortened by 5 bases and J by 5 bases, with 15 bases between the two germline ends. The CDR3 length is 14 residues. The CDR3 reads CASSKSRIGTEAFF. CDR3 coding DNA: TGTGCCAGCAGCAAATCTCGGATAGGGACTGAAGCTTTCTTT.

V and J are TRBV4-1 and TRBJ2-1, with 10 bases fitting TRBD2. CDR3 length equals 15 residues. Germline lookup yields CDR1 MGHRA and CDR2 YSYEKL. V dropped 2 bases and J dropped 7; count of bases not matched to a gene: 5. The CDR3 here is CASSQPLAGPNEQFF. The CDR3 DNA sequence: TGCGCCAGCAGCCAACCACTAGCGGGACCTAATGAGCAGTTCTTC.

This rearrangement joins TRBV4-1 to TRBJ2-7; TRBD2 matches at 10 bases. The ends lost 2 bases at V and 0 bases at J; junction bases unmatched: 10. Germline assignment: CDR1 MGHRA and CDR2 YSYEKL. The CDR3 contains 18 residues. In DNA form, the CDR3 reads TGCGCCAGCAGCCAACTGGCAGCGGGGGGGTTCTCCTCCTACGAGCAGTACGTC. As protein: CASSQLAAGGFSSYEQYV.

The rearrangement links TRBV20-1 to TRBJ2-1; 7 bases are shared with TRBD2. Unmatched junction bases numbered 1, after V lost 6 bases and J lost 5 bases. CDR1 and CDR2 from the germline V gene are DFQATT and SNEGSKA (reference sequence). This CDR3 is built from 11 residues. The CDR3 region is CSAGGNNEQFF. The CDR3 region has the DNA TGCAGTGCGGGAGGGAACAATGAGCAGTTCTTC.

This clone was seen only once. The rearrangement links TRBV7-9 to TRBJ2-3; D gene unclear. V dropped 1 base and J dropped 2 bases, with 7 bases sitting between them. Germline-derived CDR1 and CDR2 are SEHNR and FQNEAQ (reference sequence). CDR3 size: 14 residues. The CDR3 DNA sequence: TGTGCCAGCAGCTTAGACCAGCCCACAGATACGCAGTATTTT. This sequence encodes CASSLDQPTDTQYF.

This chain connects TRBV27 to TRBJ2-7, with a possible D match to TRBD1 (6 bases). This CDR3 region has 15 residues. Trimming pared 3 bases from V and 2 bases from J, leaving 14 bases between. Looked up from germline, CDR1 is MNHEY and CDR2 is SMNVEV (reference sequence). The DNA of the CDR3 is TGTGCCAGCAGTTTCTTTCTACAGGGAACCTACGAGCAGTACTTC. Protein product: CASSFFLQGTYEQYF.

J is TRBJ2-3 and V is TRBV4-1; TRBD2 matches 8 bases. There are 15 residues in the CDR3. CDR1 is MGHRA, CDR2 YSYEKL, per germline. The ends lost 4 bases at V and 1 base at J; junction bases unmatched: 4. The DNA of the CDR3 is TGCGCCAGCAGCCCGCCCGGGAGGGGCACAGATACGCAGTATTTT. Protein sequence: CASSPPGRGTDTQYF.

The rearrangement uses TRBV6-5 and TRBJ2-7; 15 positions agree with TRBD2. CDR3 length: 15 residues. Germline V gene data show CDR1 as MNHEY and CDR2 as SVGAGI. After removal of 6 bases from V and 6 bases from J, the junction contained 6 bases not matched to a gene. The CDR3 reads CASSPGLAGGGEQYV. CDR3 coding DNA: TGTGCCAGCAGCCCGGGACTAGCGGGGGGTGGCGAGCAGTACGTC.

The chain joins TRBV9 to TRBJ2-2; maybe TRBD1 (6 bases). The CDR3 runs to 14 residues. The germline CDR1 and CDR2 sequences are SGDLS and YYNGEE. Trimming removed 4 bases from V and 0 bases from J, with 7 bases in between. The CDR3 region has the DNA TGTGCCAGCAGCACAGGGACGAACACCGGGGAGCTGTTTTTT. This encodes CASSTGTNTGELFF. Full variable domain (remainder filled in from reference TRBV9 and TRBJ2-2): DSGVTQTPKHLITATGQRVTLRCSPRSGDLSVYWYQQSLDQGLQFLIQYYNGEERAKGNILERFSAQQFPDLHSELNLSSLELGDSALYFCASSTGTNTGELFFGEGSRLTVL.

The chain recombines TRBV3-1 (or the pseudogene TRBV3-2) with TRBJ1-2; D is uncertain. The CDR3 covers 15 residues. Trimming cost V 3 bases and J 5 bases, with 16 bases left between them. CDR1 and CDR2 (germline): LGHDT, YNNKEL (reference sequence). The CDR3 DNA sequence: TGTGCCAGCAGCCATTTGTTTGACCGGACTTATGGCTACACCTTC. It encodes CASSHLFDRTYGYTF.

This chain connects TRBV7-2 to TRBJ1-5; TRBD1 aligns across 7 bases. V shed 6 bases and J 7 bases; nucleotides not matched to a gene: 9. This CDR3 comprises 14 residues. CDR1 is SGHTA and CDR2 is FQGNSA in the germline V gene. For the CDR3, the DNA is TGTGCCAGCAGGATAACAGGGGCCGCGCAGCCCCAGCATTTT. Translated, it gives CASRITGAAQPQHF.

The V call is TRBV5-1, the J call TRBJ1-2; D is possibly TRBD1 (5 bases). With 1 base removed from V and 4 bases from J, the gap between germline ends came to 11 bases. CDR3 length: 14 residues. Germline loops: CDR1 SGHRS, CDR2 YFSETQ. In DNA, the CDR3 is TGCGCCAGCAGCTTGTCGGGGGAGGGCTATGGCTACACCTTC. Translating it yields CASSLSGEGYGYTF. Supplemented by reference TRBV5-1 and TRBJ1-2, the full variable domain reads KAGVTQTPRYLIKTRGQQVTLSCSPISGHRSVSWYQQTPGQGLQFLFEYFSETQRNKGNFPGRFSGRQFSNSRSEMNVSTLELGDSALYLCASSLSGEGYGYTFGSGTRLTVV.

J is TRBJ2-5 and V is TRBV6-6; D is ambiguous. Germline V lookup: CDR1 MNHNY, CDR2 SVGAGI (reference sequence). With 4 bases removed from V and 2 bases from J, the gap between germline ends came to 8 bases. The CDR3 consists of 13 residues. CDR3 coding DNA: TGTGCCAGCAGTTTTTTGGTTCAAGAGACCCAGTACTTC. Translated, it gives CASSFLVQETQYF.

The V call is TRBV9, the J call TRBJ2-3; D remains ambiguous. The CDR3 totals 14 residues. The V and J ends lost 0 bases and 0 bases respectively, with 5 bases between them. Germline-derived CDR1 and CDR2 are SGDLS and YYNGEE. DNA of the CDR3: TGTGCCAGCAGCGTAGACAGTAGCACAGATACGCAGTATTTT. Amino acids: CASSVDSSTDTQYF. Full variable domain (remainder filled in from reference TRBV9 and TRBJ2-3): DSGVTQTPKHLITATGQRVTLRCSPRSGDLSVYWYQQSLDQGLQFLIQYYNGEERAKGNILERFSAQQFPDLHSELNLSSLELGDSALYFCASSVDSSTDTQYFGPGTRLTVL.

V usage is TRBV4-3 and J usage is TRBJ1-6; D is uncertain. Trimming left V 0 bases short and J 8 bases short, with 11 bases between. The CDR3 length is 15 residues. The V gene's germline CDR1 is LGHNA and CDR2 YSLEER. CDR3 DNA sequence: TGCGCCAGCAGCCAAGATGTCCCTTGGGATTCACCCCTCCACTTT. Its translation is CASSQDVPWDSPLHF.

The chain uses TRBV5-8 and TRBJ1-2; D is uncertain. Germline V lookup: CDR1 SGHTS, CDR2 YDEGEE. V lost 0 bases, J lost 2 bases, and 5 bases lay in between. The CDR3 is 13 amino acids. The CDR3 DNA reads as TGTGCCAGCAGCTTGGGACCGAACTATGGCTACACCTTC. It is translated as CASSLGPNYGYTF.

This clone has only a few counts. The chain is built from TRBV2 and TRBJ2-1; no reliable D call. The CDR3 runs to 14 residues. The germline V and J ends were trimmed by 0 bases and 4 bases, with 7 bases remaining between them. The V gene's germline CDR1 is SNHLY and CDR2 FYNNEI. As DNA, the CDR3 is TGTGCCAGCAGTGAAGCGCGCTTTTACAATGAGCAGTTCTTC. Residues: CASSEARFYNEQFF.

CDR3 in amino acids: CASSLGLAGNNEQFF. The CDR3 DNA sequence: TGTGCCAGCAGCTTGGGACTAGCGGGGAACAATGAGCAGTTCTTC. The V gene is TRBV5-6, the J gene TRBJ2-1; 11 nucleotides line up with TRBD2. The CDR3 loop spans 15 amino acids. In germline, CDR1 is SGHDT, CDR2 YYEEEE. With V trimmed by 0 bases and J by 5 bases, 1 base remained unmatched. Complete variable domain (other parts from reference TRBV5-6 and TRBJ2-1): DAGVTQSPTHLIKTRGQQVTLRCSPKSGHDTVSWYQQALGQGPQFIFQYYEEEERQRGNFPDRFSGHQFPNYSSELNVNALLLGDSALYLCASSLGLAGNNEQFFGPGTRLTVL.